These 14 T cell receptor beta chains came from one sample sequenced in a study of T-cell memory formation after mild COVID-19. TCRdb re-analysed the 5' RACE reads in MiXCR, keeping a single row per CDR3 protein. The sample includes just over 400,000 distinct CDR3 sequences, roughly a quarter of them seen just once. The sample consisted of PBMCs or a T cell subset sorted from them (not recorded which). The receptor source for this set is an adult woman who had mild COVID-19 (a few samples of this study predate the infection). Cell type and time point are not known.

The J gene is TRBJ1-5, the V gene TRBV7-8, with D possibly being TRBD1 (6 bases). The length of the CDR3 is 16 residues. Between the trimmed V and J ends, which lost 3 bases and 4 bases, there was a span of 16 bases. In germline, CDR1 is SGHVS, CDR2 FQNEAQ. The CDR3 protein is CASSFGTNVINQPQHF. Written as DNA, the CDR3 is TGTGCCAGCAGCTTTGGGACAAACGTTATAAATCAGCCCCAGCATTTT.

This clonotype was seen only a few times. The rearrangement uses TRBV12-3 or TRBV12-4 and TRBJ1-2, with a tentative D call TRBD1 (6 bases). V lost 5 bases, J lost 4 bases, and 11 bases lay in between. The CDR3 consists of 13 residues. Written as DNA, the CDR3 is TGTGCCAGCAGTAGGACAGCCACCTATGGCTACACCTTC. It translates to CASSRTATYGYTF.

This clonotype has a handful of counts. The J gene is TRBJ2-5, the V gene TRBV3-1, with TRBD1 matching 7 bases. With 0 bases clipped from V and 1 base from J, the junction kept 8 bases outside the gene matches. This CDR3 is 17 amino acids long. CDR1 and CDR2 from the germline V gene are LGHDT and YNNKEL (reference sequence). In DNA, the CDR3 is TGTGCCAGCAGCCAAGATCTGAGGGGGCAGGTCCAAGAGACCCAGTACTTC. This codes for CASSQDLRGQVQETQYF.

This chain joins TRBV28 and TRBJ1-3; TRBD1 aligns across 8 bases. The CDR3 extends over 16 amino acids. CDR1 is MDHEN, CDR2 SYDVKM, per germline. V lost 5 bases to trimming and J lost 0 bases; unmatched junction nucleotides: 6. CDR3 coding DNA: TGTGCCAGCAGTCTGGTCACAGGGGGCTCTGGAAACACCATATATTTT. Its protein product is CASSLVTGGSGNTIYF.

This sequence joins TRBV9 and TRBJ2-1; a possible D gene is TRBD2 (6 bases). The CDR3 contains 17 residues. V shed 4 bases and J shed 1 base, with 18 bases lying between them. The germline CDR1 and CDR2 sequences are SGDLS and YYNGEE. This CDR3 reads CASSTSSRESSYNEQFF. CDR3 nucleotide sequence: TGTGCCAGCAGCACGAGTTCGCGGGAATCGTCCTACAATGAGCAGTTCTTC.

The genes are TRBV20-1 and TRBJ1-6, with D maybe TRBD1 (5 bases). Germline V gene data show CDR1 as DFQATT and CDR2 as SNEGSKA (reference sequence). Trimming stripped 6 bases from V and 12 bases from J, with 24 bases between. The CDR3 extends over 15 amino acids. CDR3 DNA: TGCAGTGCCTCCGATCAGGAAGGCTGGGGGATACCCCTCCACTTT. Its protein is CSASDQEGWGIPLHF.

This clonotype has just a few counts. The chain carries TRBV7-2 and TRBJ1-3; D uncertain. CDR3 length: 15 amino acids. The V end was cut by 5 bases, the J end by 5 bases, with 16 bases between. CDR1 and CDR2 (germline): SGHTA, FQGNSA. The CDR3 reads CASSLDGGSRNTIYF. CDR3 bases: TGTGCCAGCAGCCTCGACGGAGGCAGCAGAAACACCATATATTTT.

The rearrangement links TRBV6-5 to TRBJ1-1, with D possibly TRBD1 on 5 matching bases. CDR1 is MNHEY, CDR2 SVGAGI, per germline. This CDR3 comprises 14 residues. The V and J ends lost 5 bases and 7 bases respectively, with 17 bases between them. In DNA, the CDR3 is TGTGCCAGCAGTCCCTCCACAGACAGAGTTGAAGCTTTCTTT. This sequence encodes CASSPSTDRVEAFF.

V is TRBV12-3 or TRBV12-4 and J is TRBJ1-4; no firm D call. The length of the CDR3 is 17 residues. Trimming stripped 6 bases from V and 0 bases from J, with 17 bases between. This CDR3 reads CASRKRTEFPTNEKLFF. The CDR3 nucleotides read TGTGCCAGCAGGAAGAGAACAGAATTCCCAACTAATGAAAAACTGTTTTTT.

The chain is built from TRBV24-1 and TRBJ2-7; possible D gene TRBD1, 5 bases. Germline CDR1 is KGHDR and CDR2 is SFDVKD. V lost 2 bases, J lost 2 bases, and 12 bases lay in between. The CDR3 covers 15 residues. In DNA form, the CDR3 reads TGTGCCACCAGTGATTCGAGGACATTGACCTACGAGCAGTACTTC. This codes for CATSDSRTLTYEQYF.

This clonotype was counted many times. The V call is TRBV4-1, the J call TRBJ2-3; 12 bases are shared with TRBD2. CDR1 and CDR2 from the germline V gene are MGHRA and YSYEKL. The CDR3 length is 23 residues. V shed 2 bases and J 0 bases; nucleotides not matched to a gene: 21. The CDR3 loop reads CASSQPGLAGRRNTAHSTDTQYF. DNA of the CDR3: TGCGCCAGCAGCCAACCGGGACTAGCGGGTCGACGAAATACCGCCCACAGCACAGATACGCAGTATTTT.

As concerns this clonotype: Because the CDR3 is missing its conserved closing phenylalanine or tryptophan, this is likely a read error. The limits of the CDR3 on the DNA are not certain, so only TCRdb's listed CDR3 is given. The chain couples TRBV20-1 to TRBJ1-1; TRBD1 was called by the table and not checked on the DNA. A total of 11 residues make up the CDR3, ends included. The V gene's germline CDR1 is DFQATT and CDR2 SNEGSKA (reference sequence). The CDR3: CSARGGQLVCL.

The chain couples TRBV29-1 to TRBJ1-1; D possibly corresponds to TRBD1 (6 bases). Trimming shortened V by 2 bases and J by 2 bases, and 12 bases separated the two germline ends. The CDR3 is 14 residues long. CDR1 is SQVTM and CDR2 is ANQGSEA in the germline V gene. The CDR3 loop is CSVEPDRLNTEAFF. The CDR3 DNA reads as TGCAGCGTTGAACCCGACAGGCTAAACACTGAAGCTTTCTTT. Full variable domain (remainder filled in from reference TRBV29-1 and TRBJ1-1): SAVISQKPSRDICQRGTSLTIQCQVDSQVTMMFWYRQQPGQSLTLIATANQGSEATYESGFVIDKFPISRPNLTFSTLTVSNMSPEDSSIYLCSVEPDRLNTEAFFGQGTRLTVV.

This clonotype was counted between two and nine times. The rearrangement links TRBV12-3 or TRBV12-4 to TRBJ2-5, with 9 positions matching TRBD1. Trimming cost V 5 bases and J 4 bases; bases outside gene matches: 5. This CDR3 is 14 amino acids long. The DNA of the CDR3 is TGTGCCAGCAGTCGGACAGGGGTACGAGAGACCCAGTACTTC. This gives the protein CASSRTGVRETQYF.